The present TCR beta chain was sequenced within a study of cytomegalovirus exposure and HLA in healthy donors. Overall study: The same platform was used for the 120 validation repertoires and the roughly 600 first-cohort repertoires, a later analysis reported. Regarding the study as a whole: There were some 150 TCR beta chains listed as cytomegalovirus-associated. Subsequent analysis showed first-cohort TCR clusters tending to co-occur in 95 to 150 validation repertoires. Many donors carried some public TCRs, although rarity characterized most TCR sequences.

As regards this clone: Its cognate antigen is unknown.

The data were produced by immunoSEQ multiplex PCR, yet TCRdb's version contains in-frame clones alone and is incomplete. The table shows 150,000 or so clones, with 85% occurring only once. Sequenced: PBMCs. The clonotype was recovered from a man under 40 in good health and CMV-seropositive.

The CDR3 region is CASSVGGENTIYF. Written as DNA, the CDR3 is TGTGCCAGCAGCGTAGGAGGCGAAAACACCATATATTTT. The J gene is TRBJ1-3, the V gene TRBV9; D is uncertain. Germline CDR1 is SGDLS and CDR2 is YYNGEE. V was trimmed by 0 bases and J by 6 bases, leaving 7 bases between them. The CDR3 extends over 13 amino acids.